This T cell receptor (beta chain) comes out of a study of T cell responses to AZD1222 COVID-19 vaccine. Study-wide results and caveats: Most donors were white British, females outnumbered males, and clonal diversity was possibly underestimated. All repertoire sampling was performed exclusively after the peak T cell response. Regions left unmutated in variants are reportedly the target of nearly half of spike-specific TCRs.

For this clone: Its matching antigen is unknown.

Trimming left V 8 bases short and J 7 bases short, with 15 bases between. Germline lookup yields CDR1 LGHDT and CDR2 YNNKEL (reference sequence). This CDR3 spans 13 amino acids. Method: immunoSEQ multiplex PCR; TCRdb's copy keeps in-frame clones and lacks some. This sample has around 97,000 clones, with 90% found just once. The chain has TRBV3-1 (or the pseudogene TRBV3-2) and TRBJ1-3, with D perhaps TRBD1 (5 bases). This receptor was taken from an adult in good health. This material consisted of peripheral blood, taken on day 0 of AZD1222 vaccination. This CDR3 is CASSWGGSNTIYF. CDR3 coding DNA: TGTGCCAGCTCCTGGGGGGGGAGCAACACCATATATTTT.